These T cell receptor beta chains were read from a single sample in a study of T cell responses to AZD1222 COVID-19 vaccine. This table comes from immunoSEQ multiplex PCR, and its TCRdb copy is limited to in-frame clones, with some not included. The sample shows approximately 110,000 clones, about 88% of them seen only once. The specimen comprised peripheral blood, sampled on day 0 of AZD1222 vaccination. Receptor source: an adult in good health. CDR3s include the opening cysteine and the closing phenylalanine or tryptophan. The order of the fields is CDR3 length, J gene, D gene, V gene, clone size, CDR3 protein, CDR3 DNA. The D gene is left open where the match is weak. Clone size is given for some rows only: seen once, a few or many times, or a class if the clone is expanded.

cdr3_length: 14
j_call: TRBJ2-7
d_call: TRBD2
v_call: TRBV9
clone_size: NA
cdr3_aa: CASSVASGGREQYF
cdr3_nt: TGTGCCAGCAGCGTAGCTAGCGGGGGTCGGGAGCAGTACTTC

cdr3_length: 16
j_call: TRBJ1-4
d_call: NA
v_call: TRBV10-3
clone_size: NA
cdr3_aa: CAISESERARGEKLFF
cdr3_nt: TGTGCCATCAGTGAGTCGGAAAGGGCCAGAGGTGAAAAACTGTTTTTT

cdr3_length: 17
j_call: TRBJ2-4
d_call: NA
v_call: TRBV6-2/TRBV6-3
clone_size: NA
cdr3_aa: CASSYDRAGPAKNIQYF
cdr3_nt: TGTGCCAGCAGTTACGATCGGGCCGGTCCAGCCAAAAACATTCAGTACTTC

cdr3_length: 10
j_call: TRBJ2-7
d_call: NA
v_call: TRBV20-1
clone_size: NA
cdr3_aa: CSAFGGEQYF
cdr3_nt: TGCAGTGCCTTCGGTGGGGAGCAGTACTTC

cdr3_length: 14
j_call: TRBJ2-7
d_call: NA
v_call: TRBV6-5
clone_size: NA
cdr3_aa: CASSDFYRVGEQYF
cdr3_nt: TGTGCCAGCAGCGACTTCTACAGGGTAGGGGAGCAGTACTTC

cdr3_length: 21
j_call: TRBJ1-5
d_call: NA
v_call: TRBV4-2
clone_size: NA
cdr3_aa: CASSQDGRRSFSFNSNQPQHF
cdr3_nt: TGTGCCAGCAGCCAAGATGGTAGACGCTCTTTTTCGTTCAATAGCAATCAGCCCCAGCATTTT

cdr3_length: 17
j_call: TRBJ2-1
d_call: TRBD2
v_call: TRBV11-2
clone_size: NA
cdr3_aa: CASSLDPSGGRYNEQFF
cdr3_nt: TGTGCCAGCAGCTTAGATCCTAGCGGGGGCCGCTACAATGAGCAGTTCTTC

cdr3_length: 15
j_call: TRBJ2-1
d_call: TRBD2
v_call: TRBV2
clone_size: NA
cdr3_aa: CASSESGRSYNEQFF
cdr3_nt: TGTGCCAGCAGTGAGAGCGGGAGGTCCTACAATGAGCAGTTCTTC

cdr3_length: 12
j_call: TRBJ2-1
d_call: TRBD2
v_call: TRBV12-3/TRBV12-4
clone_size: NA
cdr3_aa: CASSPSGNEQFF
cdr3_nt: TGTGCCAGCAGCCCTAGCGGGAATGAGCAGTTCTTC

cdr3_length: 12
j_call: TRBJ1-4
d_call: NA
v_call: TRBV9
clone_size: NA
cdr3_aa: CASSVGSEKLFF
cdr3_nt: TGTGCCAGCAGCGTAGGGAGCGAAAAACTGTTTTTT

cdr3_length: 15
j_call: TRBJ2-5
d_call: TRBD1
v_call: TRBV24-1
clone_size: once
cdr3_aa: CATSDSTGPQETQYF
cdr3_nt: TGTGCCACCAGTGATTCGACAGGGCCCCAAGAGACCCAGTACTTC

cdr3_length: 16
j_call: TRBJ2-3
d_call: TRBD2
v_call: TRBV18
clone_size: NA
cdr3_aa: CASSPPTSGRKDTQYF
cdr3_nt: TGTGCCAGCTCACCACCTACTAGCGGGAGAAAGGATACGCAGTATTTT

cdr3_length: 13
j_call: TRBJ2-7
d_call: NA
v_call: TRBV5-1
clone_size: NA
cdr3_aa: CASSLGQGGEQYF
cdr3_nt: TGCGCCAGCAGCTTGGGTCAGGGTGGCGAGCAGTACTTC

cdr3_length: 15
j_call: TRBJ1-6
d_call: NA
v_call: TRBV5-6
clone_size: once
cdr3_aa: CASSSYQGPNSPLHF
cdr3_nt: TGTGCCAGCAGCTCCTACCAGGGGCCGAATTCACCCCTCCACTTT

cdr3_length: 17
j_call: TRBJ2-1
d_call: TRBD2
v_call: TRBV9
clone_size: NA
cdr3_aa: CASSVASAGSSYNEQFF
cdr3_nt: TGTGCCAGCAGCGTAGCTTCAGCGGGGAGCTCCTACAATGAGCAGTTCTTC

cdr3_length: 15
j_call: TRBJ2-1
d_call: TRBD2
v_call: TRBV7-9
clone_size: NA
cdr3_aa: CASPRSSGGLNEQFF
cdr3_nt: TGTGCCAGTCCCCGATCTAGCGGGGGCCTAAATGAGCAGTTCTTC

cdr3_length: 16
j_call: TRBJ2-1
d_call: TRBD2
v_call: TRBV27
clone_size: NA
cdr3_aa: CASSLRGTSSYNEQFF
cdr3_nt: TGTGCCAGCAGTTTGAGAGGGACTAGCTCTTACAATGAGCAGTTCTTC

cdr3_length: 21
j_call: TRBJ2-1
d_call: TRBD2
v_call: TRBV19
clone_size: NA
cdr3_aa: CASSIENILAGGLSLGNEQFF
cdr3_nt: TGTGCCAGTAGTATCGAAAATATCCTAGCGGGAGGGCTTTCCTTAGGCAATGAGCAGTTCTTC

cdr3_length: 13
j_call: TRBJ1-2
d_call: NA
v_call: TRBV30
clone_size: NA
cdr3_aa: CAWSFLGAVGYTF
cdr3_nt: TGTGCCTGGAGTTTCTTAGGGGCGGTAGGCTACACCTTC

cdr3_length: 14
j_call: TRBJ1-1
d_call: NA
v_call: TRBV5-1
clone_size: NA
cdr3_aa: CASSLAQANTEAFF
cdr3_nt: TGCGCCAGCAGCTTGGCCCAGGCGAACACTGAAGCTTTCTTT

cdr3_length: 15
j_call: TRBJ2-5
d_call: TRBD1
v_call: TRBV19
clone_size: NA
cdr3_aa: CASSNNRDSQETQYF
cdr3_nt: TGTGCCAGCAGCAACAACCGGGACAGTCAAGAGACCCAGTACTTC

cdr3_length: 12
j_call: TRBJ1-5
d_call: NA
v_call: TRBV19
clone_size: NA
cdr3_aa: CASSGPGQPQHF
cdr3_nt: TGTGCCAGTTCAGGGCCCGGTCAGCCCCAGCATTTT

cdr3_length: 13
j_call: TRBJ2-2
d_call: NA
v_call: TRBV11-1
clone_size: NA
cdr3_aa: CASSLVGDGELFF
cdr3_nt: TGTGCCAGCAGCTTAGTTGGGGACGGGGAGCTGTTTTTT

cdr3_length: 13
j_call: TRBJ2-1
d_call: NA
v_call: TRBV12-3/TRBV12-4
clone_size: NA
cdr3_aa: CASQIPGGNEQFF
cdr3_nt: TGTGCCAGCCAAATCCCCGGGGGCAATGAGCAGTTCTTC

cdr3_length: 9
j_call: TRBJ2-7
d_call: NA
v_call: TRBV6-4
clone_size: NA
cdr3_aa: CASPNEQYF
cdr3_nt: TGTGCCAGCCCTAACGAGCAGTACTTC

cdr3_length: 17
j_call: TRBJ2-3
d_call: TRBD1
v_call: TRBV3-1/TRBV3-2
clone_size: once
cdr3_aa: CASSQGGTGEFTDTQYF
cdr3_nt: TGTGCCAGCAGCCAAGGGGGGACAGGGGAATTCACAGATACGCAGTATTTT

cdr3_length: 15
j_call: TRBJ2-1
d_call: TRBD2
v_call: TRBV7-6
clone_size: NA
cdr3_aa: CASSLVLAANNEQFF
cdr3_nt: TGTGCCAGCAGCTTGGTACTAGCGGCTAACAATGAGCAGTTCTTC

cdr3_length: 16
j_call: TRBJ1-5
d_call: TRBD1
v_call: TRBV19
clone_size: NA
cdr3_aa: CASSPHTRQGGQPQHF
cdr3_nt: TGTGCCAGTAGTCCCCACACCCGACAGGGTGGTCAGCCCCAGCATTTT

cdr3_length: 13
j_call: TRBJ1-1
d_call: NA
v_call: TRBV12-3/TRBV12-4
clone_size: NA
cdr3_aa: CASSQAMNTEAFF
cdr3_nt: TGTGCCAGCAGTCAAGCTATGAACACTGAAGCTTTCTTT

cdr3_length: 15
j_call: TRBJ1-1
d_call: TRBD1
v_call: TRBV7-9
clone_size: NA
cdr3_aa: CASSLGQGGNTEAFF
cdr3_nt: TGTGCCAGCAGCTTAGGGCAAGGGGGCAACACTGAAGCTTTCTTT

cdr3_length: 15
j_call: TRBJ1-2
d_call: TRBD1
v_call: TRBV5-4
clone_size: NA
cdr3_aa: CASSLGQGLTYGYTF
cdr3_nt: TGTGCCAGCAGCCTGGGACAGGGTCTGACCTATGGCTACACCTTC

cdr3_length: 15
j_call: TRBJ2-2
d_call: NA
v_call: TRBV7-3
clone_size: NA
cdr3_aa: CASSQGLENTGELFF
cdr3_nt: TGTGCCAGCAGCCAGGGACTTGAGAACACCGGGGAGCTGTTTTTT

cdr3_length: 15
j_call: TRBJ2-2
d_call: NA
v_call: TRBV7-3
clone_size: medium-sized
cdr3_aa: CASSLSPPGTGELFF
cdr3_nt: TGTGCCAGCAGCTTAAGTCCCCCTGGGACCGGGGAGCTGTTTTTT

cdr3_length: 14
j_call: TRBJ1-5
d_call: NA
v_call: TRBV27
clone_size: NA
cdr3_aa: CASSSGYSNQPQHF
cdr3_nt: TGTGCCAGCTCCTCAGGATATAGCAATCAGCCCCAGCATTTT

cdr3_length: 15
j_call: TRBJ1-5
d_call: NA
v_call: TRBV30
clone_size: NA
cdr3_aa: CAWSVRGGGNQPQHF
cdr3_nt: TGTGCCTGGAGTGTACGGGGAGGGGGCAATCAGCCCCAGCATTTT

cdr3_length: 11
j_call: TRBJ2-7
d_call: NA
v_call: TRBV7-9
clone_size: NA
cdr3_aa: CASRAGDEQYF
cdr3_nt: TGTGCCAGCAGGGCCGGCGACGAGCAGTACTTC

cdr3_length: 17
j_call: TRBJ2-2
d_call: TRBD2
v_call: TRBV24-1
clone_size: NA
cdr3_aa: CATSDFATSGNTGELFF
cdr3_nt: TGTGCCACCAGTGATTTTGCAACTAGCGGTAACACCGGGGAGCTGTTTTTT

cdr3_length: 13
j_call: TRBJ2-7
d_call: NA
v_call: TRBV2
clone_size: NA
cdr3_aa: CASSEGQGNEQYF
cdr3_nt: TGTGCCAGCAGTGAAGGTCAGGGGAACGAGCAGTACTTC

cdr3_length: 13
j_call: TRBJ2-2
d_call: NA
v_call: TRBV27
clone_size: NA
cdr3_aa: CASSFLGNGELFF
cdr3_nt: TGTGCCAGCAGTTTTTTGGGTAATGGGGAGCTGTTTTTT

cdr3_length: 16
j_call: TRBJ1-1
d_call: TRBD1
v_call: TRBV5-5
clone_size: NA
cdr3_aa: CASSTGTGGAVTEAFF
cdr3_nt: TGTGCCAGCAGCACGGGGACAGGGGGCGCAGTCACTGAAGCTTTCTTT

cdr3_length: 14
j_call: TRBJ2-1
d_call: NA
v_call: TRBV5-1
clone_size: once
cdr3_aa: CASSWDISYNEQFF
cdr3_nt: TGCGCCAGCAGCTGGGACATCTCCTACAATGAGCAGTTCTTC

cdr3_length: 14
j_call: TRBJ2-5
d_call: TRBD2
v_call: TRBV10-3
clone_size: NA
cdr3_aa: CAISERAGEETQYF
cdr3_nt: TGTGCCATCAGTGAGCGAGCGGGGGAAGAGACCCAGTACTTC

cdr3_length: 15
j_call: TRBJ1-1
d_call: NA
v_call: TRBV6-6
clone_size: NA
cdr3_aa: CASSKRPLPNTEAFF
cdr3_nt: TGTGCCAGCAGCAAACGGCCTCTGCCTAACACTGAAGCTTTCTTT

cdr3_length: 15
j_call: TRBJ2-7
d_call: TRBD2
v_call: TRBV7-9
clone_size: NA
cdr3_aa: CASSLGAGGIYEQYF
cdr3_nt: TGTGCCAGCAGCTTAGGAGCGGGGGGCATCTACGAGCAGTACTTC

cdr3_length: 15
j_call: TRBJ2-2
d_call: NA
v_call: TRBV9
clone_size: NA
cdr3_aa: CASSVVGASTGELFF
cdr3_nt: TGTGCCAGCAGCGTAGTGGGCGCCAGCACCGGGGAGCTGTTTTTT

cdr3_length: 13
j_call: TRBJ2-3
d_call: NA
v_call: TRBV27
clone_size: NA
cdr3_aa: CASSLFSPDTQYF
cdr3_nt: TGTGCCAGCAGTTTATTCTCCCCAGATACGCAGTATTTT

cdr3_length: 17
j_call: TRBJ2-6
d_call: NA
v_call: TRBV28
clone_size: NA
cdr3_aa: CATVGSSFLSGANVLTF
cdr3_nt: TGTGCCACCGTTGGGTCCTCCTTCCTCTCTGGGGCCAACGTCCTGACTTTC

cdr3_length: 13
j_call: TRBJ2-2
d_call: NA
v_call: TRBV9
clone_size: NA
cdr3_aa: CASSVRYTGELFF
cdr3_nt: TGTGCCAGCAGCGTCCGGTACACCGGGGAGCTGTTTTTT

cdr3_length: 12
j_call: TRBJ2-7
d_call: TRBD1
v_call: TRBV28
clone_size: NA
cdr3_aa: CASRQGIHEQYF
cdr3_nt: TGTGCCAGCCGACAGGGGATCCACGAGCAGTACTTC

cdr3_length: 19
j_call: TRBJ2-2
d_call: TRBD2
v_call: TRBV7-2
clone_size: NA
cdr3_aa: CASSLTAGGPTANTGELFF
cdr3_nt: TGTGCCAGCAGCTTAACAGCGGGAGGGCCCACCGCGAACACCGGGGAGCTGTTTTTT

cdr3_length: 15
j_call: TRBJ1-6
d_call: TRBD1
v_call: TRBV6-2/TRBV6-3
clone_size: few
cdr3_aa: CASSSDREVNSPLHF
cdr3_nt: TGTGCCAGCAGTTCGGACAGGGAGGTAAATTCACCCCTCCACTTT

cdr3_length: 14
j_call: TRBJ2-3
d_call: NA
v_call: TRBV2
clone_size: NA
cdr3_aa: CASSVDRITDTQYF
cdr3_nt: TGTGCCAGCAGCGTCGACCGAATAACAGATACGCAGTATTTT

cdr3_length: 14
j_call: TRBJ2-7
d_call: TRBD2
v_call: TRBV9
clone_size: NA
cdr3_aa: CASSVGEGDYEQYF
cdr3_nt: TGTGCCAGCAGCGTAGGGGAGGGAGACTACGAGCAGTACTTC

cdr3_length: 14
j_call: TRBJ1-3
d_call: TRBD1
v_call: TRBV6-1
clone_size: few
cdr3_aa: CASSERGQGDTIYF
cdr3_nt: TGTGCCAGCAGTGAGAGAGGACAGGGTGACACCATATATTTT